This paragraph covers one TCR beta chain sequence. CDR3 length: 14 amino acids. Germline loops: CDR1 SEHNR, CDR2 FQNEAQ (reference sequence). The junction had 5 bases not matched to a gene; V was cut back by 5 bases and J by 4 bases. This entry belongs to a study of technical replicates of blood from a handful of donors. The method was immunoSEQ multiplex PCR; TCRdb's version includes in-frame clones alone and lacks a portion of them. Of approximately 79,000 clones detected, 85% to 95% appear once; the ten largest clones hold approximately 0.35%. The J gene is TRBJ2-7, the V gene TRBV7-9; TRBD2 agrees at 10 bases. This sequence originates from a human donor in good health. Source material: T cells isolated from PBMCs. The CDR3 sequence: CASSTSGIAYEQYF. CDR3 nucleotides: TGTGCCAGCAGCACTAGCGGGATCGCTTACGAGCAGTACTTC.